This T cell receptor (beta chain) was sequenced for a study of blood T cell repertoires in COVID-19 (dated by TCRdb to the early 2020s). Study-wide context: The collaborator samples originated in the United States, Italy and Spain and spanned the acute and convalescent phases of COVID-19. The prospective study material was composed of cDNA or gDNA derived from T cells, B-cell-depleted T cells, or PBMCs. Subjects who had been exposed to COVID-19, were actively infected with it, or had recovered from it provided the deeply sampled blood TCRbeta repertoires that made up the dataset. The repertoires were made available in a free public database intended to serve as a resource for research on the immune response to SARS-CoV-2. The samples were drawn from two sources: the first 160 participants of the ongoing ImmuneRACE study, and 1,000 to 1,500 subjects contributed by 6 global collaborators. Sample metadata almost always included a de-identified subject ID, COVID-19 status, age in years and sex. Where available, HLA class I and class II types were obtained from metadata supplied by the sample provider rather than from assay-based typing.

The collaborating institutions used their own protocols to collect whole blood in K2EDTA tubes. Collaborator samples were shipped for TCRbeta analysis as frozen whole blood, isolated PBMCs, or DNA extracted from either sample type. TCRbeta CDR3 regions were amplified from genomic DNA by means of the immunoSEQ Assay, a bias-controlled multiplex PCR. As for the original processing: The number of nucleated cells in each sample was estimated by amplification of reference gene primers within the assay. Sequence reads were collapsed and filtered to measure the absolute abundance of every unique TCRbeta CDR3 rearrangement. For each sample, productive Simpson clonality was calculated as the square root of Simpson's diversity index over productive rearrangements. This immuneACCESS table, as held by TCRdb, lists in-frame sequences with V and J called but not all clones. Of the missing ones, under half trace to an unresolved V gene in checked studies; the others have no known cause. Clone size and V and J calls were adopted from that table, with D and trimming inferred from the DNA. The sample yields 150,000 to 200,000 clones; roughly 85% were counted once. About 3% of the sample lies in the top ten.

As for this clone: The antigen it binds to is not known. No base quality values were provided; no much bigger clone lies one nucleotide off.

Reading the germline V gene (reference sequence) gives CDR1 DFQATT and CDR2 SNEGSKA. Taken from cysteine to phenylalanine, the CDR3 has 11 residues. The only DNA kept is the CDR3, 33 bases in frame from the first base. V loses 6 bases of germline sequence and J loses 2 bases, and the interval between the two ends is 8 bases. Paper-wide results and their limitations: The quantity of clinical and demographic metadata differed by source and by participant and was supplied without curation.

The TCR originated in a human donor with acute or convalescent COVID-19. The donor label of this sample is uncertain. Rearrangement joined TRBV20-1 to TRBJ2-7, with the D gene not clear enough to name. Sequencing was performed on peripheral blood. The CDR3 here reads CSAQTPYEQYF. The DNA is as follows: TGCAGTGCCCAGACTCCCTACGAGCAGTACTTC.